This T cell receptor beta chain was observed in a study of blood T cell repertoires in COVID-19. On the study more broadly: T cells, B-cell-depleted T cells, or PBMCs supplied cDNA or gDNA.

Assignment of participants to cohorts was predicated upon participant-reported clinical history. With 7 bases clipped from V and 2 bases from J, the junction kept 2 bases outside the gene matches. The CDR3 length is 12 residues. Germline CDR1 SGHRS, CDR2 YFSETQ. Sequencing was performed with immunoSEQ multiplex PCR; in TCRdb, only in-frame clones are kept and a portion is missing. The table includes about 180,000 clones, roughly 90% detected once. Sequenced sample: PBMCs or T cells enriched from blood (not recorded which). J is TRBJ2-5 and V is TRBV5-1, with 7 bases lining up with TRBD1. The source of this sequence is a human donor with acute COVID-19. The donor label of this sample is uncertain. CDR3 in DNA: TGCGCCAGCGGGACAGTTCAAGAGACCCAGTACTTC. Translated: CASGTVQETQYF.